This T cell receptor beta chain was observed in a study of blood T cell repertoires in COVID-19. Study in general: Sites across the United States, Italy and Spain contributed samples from acute and convalescent COVID-19. T cells, B-cell-depleted T cells, or PBMCs supplied cDNA or gDNA.

Per germline, CDR1 WSHSY and CDR2 SAAADI. Trimming removed 0 bases at V and 10 bases at J, with 7 bases between. The CDR3 length is 12 residues. Study processing details: Estimation of nucleated cell counts relied on the amplification of reference gene primers. Sequencing used immunoSEQ multiplex PCR; TCRdb keeps in-frame clones, though not all of them. Clonal size and the V and J genes are those of that table, whereas D and trimming came from the DNA. Here the sample spans approximately 280,000 clones, around 89% being singletons. This chain connects TRBV10-2 to TRBJ2-1; no reliable D call. Sample: peripheral blood. This clonotype was sampled from a man aged 35-49 years with acute or convalescent COVID-19. The CDR3 region has the DNA TGCGCCAGCAGTGAGTCCTGGCGGGAGCAGTTCTTC. It encodes CASSESWREQFF.